These T cell receptor beta chains were read from a single sample in a study of T cells expressing NK-cell markers. TCRdb re-called the 5' RACE reads and shows each CDR3 protein once, DNA omitted. The sample holds roughly 180,000 distinct CDR3 sequences. What was sequenced was blood T cells: a sorted CD56 or NKG2C T cell subset, CD4+ or CD8+ T cells, or bulk PBMC T cells (not recorded which). These TCRs come from a woman between 18 and 75 years old in good health. CDR3s include the opening cysteine and the closing phenylalanine or tryptophan. Fields, in order: CDR3 length, J gene, V gene, CDR3 protein.

CDR3 length: 17
J gene: TRBJ2-1
V gene: TRBV5-1
CDR3 protein: CASSLGSGGLSYNEQFF

CDR3 length: 12
J gene: TRBJ2-1
V gene: TRBV5-1
CDR3 protein: CASSVSFDEQFF

CDR3 length: 15
J gene: TRBJ2-1
V gene: TRBV20-1
CDR3 protein: CSAVAVAGGNNEQFF

CDR3 length: 16
J gene: TRBJ1-2
V gene: TRBV2
CDR3 protein: CASSEGLNREGYGYTF

CDR3 length: 15
J gene: TRBJ1-4
V gene: TRBV7-3
CDR3 protein: CASSPSGDSNEKLFF

CDR3 length: 14
J gene: TRBJ1-2
V gene: TRBV6-1
CDR3 protein: CASRAQGLAYGYTF

CDR3 length: 15
J gene: TRBJ1-2
V gene: TRBV18
CDR3 protein: CASSPDTRTIRGYTF

CDR3 length: 14
J gene: TRBJ2-1
V gene: TRBV29-1
CDR3 protein: CSVVRGITYNEQFF

CDR3 length: 16
J gene: TRBJ2-5
V gene: TRBV12-3/TRBV12-4
CDR3 protein: CASSLGLAGSAETQYF

CDR3 length: 15
J gene: TRBJ1-4
V gene: TRBV5-1
CDR3 protein: CASSSGQGSGAELFF

CDR3 length: 15
J gene: TRBJ2-1
V gene: TRBV7-3
CDR3 protein: CASSTHRTEYNEQFF

CDR3 length: 14
J gene: TRBJ1-5
V gene: TRBV7-9
CDR3 protein: CASSLGGWDQPQHF

CDR3 length: 19
J gene: TRBJ1-3
V gene: TRBV3-1
CDR3 protein: CASSLSQSLRSFSGNTIYF

CDR3 length: 14
J gene: TRBJ2-4
V gene: TRBV19
CDR3 protein: CASSIGSRRNIQYF

CDR3 length: 14
J gene: TRBJ1-1
V gene: TRBV7-2
CDR3 protein: CASSWRVANTEAFF

CDR3 length: 13
J gene: TRBJ2-1
V gene: TRBV7-9
CDR3 protein: CASSRGGTPLQFF

CDR3 length: 17
J gene: TRBJ2-4
V gene: TRBV19
CDR3 protein: CASSMRRAGRAKNIQYF

CDR3 length: 13
J gene: TRBJ2-5
V gene: TRBV12-5
CDR3 protein: CASGPSGVETQYF

CDR3 length: 13
J gene: TRBJ1-6
V gene: TRBV20-1
CDR3 protein: CSASGGGNSPLHF

CDR3 length: 14
J gene: TRBJ1-2
V gene: TRBV5-1
CDR3 protein: CASSLGTGVYGYTF

CDR3 length: 17
J gene: TRBJ2-3
V gene: TRBV4-1
CDR3 protein: CASSQGRGRGRTDTQYF

CDR3 length: 15
J gene: TRBJ1-3
V gene: TRBV9
CDR3 protein: CASSVVADSGNTIYF

CDR3 length: 14
J gene: TRBJ1-5
V gene: TRBV12-3/TRBV12-4
CDR3 protein: CASSGAARNQPQHF

CDR3 length: 13
J gene: TRBJ2-7
V gene: TRBV7-9
CDR3 protein: CASSQPGADEQYF

CDR3 length: 19
J gene: TRBJ2-1
V gene: TRBV5-1
CDR3 protein: CASSLLAGGSIRSYNEQFF

CDR3 length: 15
J gene: TRBJ1-1
V gene: TRBV20-1
CDR3 protein: CSAREHRGGVPEAFF

CDR3 length: 14
J gene: TRBJ2-7
V gene: TRBV25-1
CDR3 protein: CASRSAAGWYEQYF

CDR3 length: 16
J gene: TRBJ1-2
V gene: TRBV4-1
CDR3 protein: CASSQETGAAGNGYTF

CDR3 length: 15
J gene: TRBJ1-3
V gene: TRBV12-3/TRBV12-4
CDR3 protein: CASSSPQQGGDTIYF

CDR3 length: 19
J gene: TRBJ1-1
V gene: TRBV4-2
CDR3 protein: CASSPTGRTGAREGTEAFF

CDR3 length: 14
J gene: TRBJ2-5
V gene: TRBV7-2
CDR3 protein: CASSPLGGAETQYF

CDR3 length: 15
J gene: TRBJ2-3
V gene: TRBV10-3
CDR3 protein: CATMAGGFSTDTQYF

CDR3 length: 15
J gene: TRBJ1-4
V gene: TRBV4-1
CDR3 protein: CASSQALGQGEKLFF

CDR3 length: 13
J gene: TRBJ1-2
V gene: TRBV27
CDR3 protein: CASSPGGVYGYTF

CDR3 length: 14
J gene: TRBJ2-1
V gene: TRBV10-3
CDR3 protein: CATNREGGYNEQFF

CDR3 length: 12
J gene: TRBJ1-2
V gene: TRBV29-1
CDR3 protein: CSVARGNYGYTF

CDR3 length: 15
J gene: TRBJ2-1
V gene: TRBV9
CDR3 protein: CASSGGLAGRNEQFF

CDR3 length: 14
J gene: TRBJ2-7
V gene: TRBV5-1
CDR3 protein: CASSSPLRGYEQYF

CDR3 length: 17
J gene: TRBJ2-3
V gene: TRBV7-2
CDR3 protein: CASSLAVGGSSTDTQYF

CDR3 length: 13
J gene: TRBJ2-5
V gene: TRBV18
CDR3 protein: CASSPPRTETQYF

CDR3 length: 17
J gene: TRBJ2-7
V gene: TRBV4-1
CDR3 protein: CASSQGRLWPGADEQYF

CDR3 length: 13
J gene: TRBJ2-5
V gene: TRBV5-1
CDR3 protein: CASSAEYQETQYF

CDR3 length: 15
J gene: TRBJ1-1
V gene: TRBV4-1
CDR3 protein: CASSQWDRAGTEAFF

CDR3 length: 15
J gene: TRBJ1-3
V gene: TRBV5-1
CDR3 protein: CASKTSLGSGNTIYF

CDR3 length: 13
J gene: TRBJ2-2
V gene: TRBV20-1
CDR3 protein: CSAGPVGTGELFF

CDR3 length: 14
J gene: TRBJ1-1
V gene: TRBV3-1
CDR3 protein: CASSAHRGITEAFF

CDR3 length: 16
J gene: TRBJ2-6
V gene: TRBV7-3
CDR3 protein: CASTWRGHSGANVLTF

CDR3 length: 13
J gene: TRBJ2-1
V gene: TRBV25-1
CDR3 protein: CASSDDRGNEQFF